This paragraph reports one T cell receptor (beta chain). Its antigen remains undetermined. Base-call qualities are not available, and no considerably larger clone is one nucleotide away. This sample was included in a study of cytomegalovirus exposure and HLA in healthy donors (TCRdb year 2017). With respect to the entire study: In an earlier analysis of 587 of the donors, approximately 260 Gb of sequence data and 90 million to 120 million unique TCR beta sequences from 150 million to 200 million T cells were reported. About 320 gigabases of sequencing data and tens of millions of unique TCR sequences were included in an early release covering over 600 HLA-typed donors. Of the 350 to 450 genotyped donors, roughly 80% fell in the genetic ancestry cluster associated with self-reported Caucasian donors. The study aimed to test whether cataloging public T cell receptors could reveal signatures of past pathogen exposure. Using immunosequencing, the study profiled T cell repertoires from about 610 subjects and related those repertoires to cytomegalovirus serostatus. A separate validation cohort of 100 to 150 different subjects was used in addition to the approximately 700-subject first cohort. To predict cytomegalovirus infection status, the study brought together high-throughput TCR immunosequencing, statistical association of individual TCRs with disease status, and machine learning. To study patterns of TCR occurrence, a later analysis re-analyzed previously published TCR beta repertoires from more than 550 donors and added high-resolution HLA genotyping. Rather than drawing on any new phenotypic data, the later analysis identified candidate immune exposures from TCR beta sequences and the way those sequences occurred across donors. To decide whether each TCR beta V gene segment behaved as functional or pseudogenic, an earlier analysis of some 600 of the donors relied on high-throughput TCR beta sequencing. Donor age, sex, ethnicity and CMV serostatus were collected together with the repertoire data. In a later genetic analysis, genome-wide SNP genotypes for about 55% of the roughly 670 donors were used, and that subset was treated as a discovery cohort. Every repertoire in the discovery cohort had been generated on one and the same sequencing platform. Both class I and class II loci were covered by HLA typing, at four-digit resolution. Typing coverage varied by locus: roughly 620-640 donors for A, B, C, DRB1 and DQB1; 500 to 550 for DQA1; some 610 for DPA1; 450 to 480 for DPB1. A few DR-DQ haplotypes were handled as single units for association and clustering because linkage in the cohort was strong. Among some 400 genotyped donors of the cohort, an average of approximately 200,000 unique TCR beta nucleotide sequences was sequenced per donor, of which roughly 17% were non-productive. Findings and caveats that apply to the study as a whole: Sequencing depth was assumed to be roughly uniform across donors in the presence/absence analyses, though that assumption may not hold. A few of the identified cytomegalovirus-associated TCR beta chains were confirmed in vitro to be specific for cytomegalovirus antigens. In a later analysis, HLA-associated TCR beta chains showed more clonal expansion and lower generation probabilities than non-associated chains that were equally common. The classifier was reported to diagnose cytomegalovirus status with high specificity and sensitivity in both the original cohort and the validation cohort. A later genetic analysis associated a missense DCLRE1C variant with V-gene and J-gene trimming of TCR beta chains, and an independent cohort replicated the association. Strong co-occurrence of HLA alleles, especially DR and DQ, made assigning TCR associations to individual alleles difficult. In a later analysis, around 17,000 TCR beta sequences were associated with specific HLA alleles at a false discovery rate of 0.05. Correlated functional status among segregating V segments might be attributable to linkage disequilibrium, but an unknown experimental factor could not be ruled out. HLA typing was unavailable for some donors at each locus, so association tests used only the typed subset. A later genetic analysis reported fewer N-insertions in productive TCRs among donors in an Asian-associated ancestry cluster than the approximately 700-donor mean. In this cohort, only TCR beta chains were sequenced, and detectable features were limited by the absence of alpha or paired-chain data. A cluster of highly shared sequence variants was judged likely to be a technical artifact of the sequencing pipeline. The study listed 164 TCR beta chains as associated with cytomegalovirus. It was suggested by the authors that the approach could potentially be generalized to other disease states and immunological phenotypes. Most CMV-associated TCR beta chains appeared to be HLA-restricted in a later analysis, and the HLA associations seemed to be driven largely by CMV exposure. Because the 87-base-pair reads could not distinguish some IMGT-functional V segments, including TRBV6-2 and TRBV6-3, those segments were excluded. Broadly in line with IMGT annotations, most TCR beta V segments showed up in productive rearrangements about 87% or about 30% of the time in an earlier analysis of roughly 590 of the donors. A further reported finding was that TCR beta sequences accurately predicted the HLA-A and HLA-B alleles for most subjects in the first cohort. For the cohort, immune exposure information was limited to CMV serostatus. The earlier analysis of approximately 590 of the donors excluded 15 to 20 rarely observed V segments, including chromosome 9 orphons, because counts were too low. Most TCR sequences were seen in very few donors, while some public TCRs were found in many individuals. According to a later analysis, parvovirus B19, influenza, CMV and Epstein-Barr virus appeared linked to several top co-occurrence clusters. According to a later analysis, TCR association rates differed among HLA loci, with DRB1 alleles showing the most associated TCRs and HLA-C alleles showing the fewest.

The CDR1 and CDR2 encoded by the germline V gene are LGHNT and FRNRAP. V is trimmed back by 6 bases and J by 9 bases, and the junction contains 7 bases that no gene match accounts for. Counted from cysteine to phenylalanine, this CDR3 has 13 amino acids. The kept DNA is CDR3 alone, 39 bases in frame from the first base. Library creation used the immunoSEQ multiplex PCR assay. For the multiplex PCR, a mixture combining 60 forward primers for TCR Vbeta segments and 13 reverse primers for TCR Jbeta segments was used. Amplification of the CDR3 region of rearranged TCR beta genes was performed with a multiplex PCR assay on genomic DNA. Amplified TCR beta libraries were sequenced as 87-base-pair reads on the Illumina HiSeq System. Processing in the source paper ran as follows. In a later analysis, approximately 74 million unique TCR beta chains were counted across the approximately 670 repertoires, and roughly 11 million of these chains were shared by at least two donors. Raw reads were error-corrected and collapsed into unique sequences with a nearest-neighbor algorithm that merged closely related sequences to remove PCR and sequencing errors. CDR3 sequences were aligned to IMGT reference sequences to assign V, D and J gene segments. For a sequence to be retained, a match of at least six nucleotides to both a V gene segment and a J gene segment was required. Rearrangements were called productive when the CDR3 lacked stop codons and stayed in frame with V and J; all others were non-productive. Following IMGT convention, CDR3 was defined as the stretch from the second conserved V-encoded cysteine to the conserved J-encoded phenylalanine. Sequences without an unambiguous match to a single V gene segment were excluded from the earlier analysis of over 500 of the donors. An earlier analysis of a few hundred of the donors classified V segments as functional when productive rearrangements were above 56.7% and as segregating when the standard deviation between donors was above 5%. A statistical classification framework was developed to diagnose cytomegalovirus status using the catalog of TCR beta chain sequences. V and J gene assignment, in a later analysis, came from comparing TCR nucleotide sequences with IMGT/GENE-DB human TR gene sequences. The TCRdist pipeline was used in a later analysis to assign CDR3 sequences and most-parsimonious VDJ recombination scenarios. In a later analysis, each TCR beta chain was defined by its CDR3 amino acid sequence together with its V-gene family, and reads lacking a unique V-gene family were excluded. To address suspected cross-contamination and a sequencing artifact, a later analysis removed over 500 highly shared, low-generation-probability nucleotide sequences. In a later analysis, a clonal expansion index was calculated for each public chain from normalized within-repertoire ranks of inferred template counts. Generation probabilities in a later analysis came from a VDJ recombination model fitted to out-of-frame rearrangements, and those results were checked against IGoR. In a later analysis, TCR-TCR, TCR-HLA and TCR-CMV co-occurrence was scored with hypergeometric tests, and a repertoire-size bias correction was applied to TCR pairs. To estimate false discovery rates, a later analysis permuted the HLA or CMV assignments 20 times. In a later analysis, co-occurring TCRs were grouped using DBSCAN, with TCRdist sequence similarity added in when clustering inside HLA-allele-positive subsets. Co-occurrence clustering excluded repertoires with fewer than 30,000 or more than 120,000 public chains, plus five with anomalous nucleotide sharing. TCRdb limited this immuneACCESS table to in-frame rearrangements with V and J called. A share of clones is missing; checked studies link under half to unresolved V genes, and the rest is unexplained. The V and J calls and the clone size are those of that table, but D and trimming were determined from the DNA. This sample lists about 90,000 clones; around three quarters were detected once. The ten largest clonotypes hold 0.57% of the sample.

The cohort was made up of under 800 healthy bone marrow donors. At the time of sampling, all cohort members were nominally healthy, though unrecorded immune exposures were likely present. The donor tested CMV seronegative, placing the donor among the 350 to 400 seronegative members of the cohort. A peripheral blood sample was provided by each donor, and peripheral blood mononuclear cells were used for TCR beta sequencing. The Qiagen DNeasy Blood Extraction Kit was used to extract genomic DNA from the blood cell samples. This sequence uses TRBV12-5 and TRBJ2-1; 8 bases in the middle match TRBD1. The sequence came from a man aged 25-45 years in good health and CMV-seronegative. Sequenced input: PBMCs. The DNA sequence is as follows: TGTGCTAGTGGCCGGACAGGGTCGGGTGAGCAGTTCTTC. Protein translation: CASGRTGSGEQFF.